The 13 T cell receptor beta chains below all came from one sample that was sequenced in a study of cytomegalovirus exposure and HLA in healthy donors. The repertoire was sequenced with immunoSEQ multiplex PCR; TCRdb's copy has only in-frame clones and lacks some. The table shows 95,000 to 150,000 clones, with roughly 89% occurring only once. The sequenced sample was PBMCs. These receptors came from a woman between 18 and 30 years old in good health and CMV-seronegative.

The chain links TRBV7-2 to TRBJ2-7, with D perhaps TRBD1 (8 bases). CDR3 size: 14 residues. V was trimmed by 6 bases and J by 6 bases, leaving 18 bases between them. Germline CDR1 reads SGHTA; CDR2 reads FQGNSA. As DNA, the CDR3 is TGTGCCAGCAGACAGGGGGGGAGTCCTATCGAGCAGTACTTC. Translation gives CASRQGGSPIEQYF.

The V gene is TRBV7-9, the J gene TRBJ2-1; D uncertain. The CDR3 extends over 14 amino acids. V lost 4 bases and J lost 1, with 8 bases in between. Germline lookup yields CDR1 SEHNR and CDR2 FQNEAQ (reference sequence). The CDR3 sequence: CASSSGWSYNEQFF. As DNA, the CDR3 is TGTGCCAGCAGCTCCGGTTGGTCCTACAATGAGCAGTTCTTC. Looking up the rest from reference TRBV7-9 and TRBJ2-1 gives the full variable domain: DTGVSQNPRHKITKRGQNVTFRCDPISEHNRLYWYRQTLGQGPEFLTYFQNEAQLEKSRLLSDRFSAERPKGSFSTLEIQRTEQGDSAMYLCASSSGWSYNEQFFGPGTRLTVL.

V and J are TRBV12-1 and TRBJ1-2; the table's D call, TRBD1, was not checked against the DNA. TRBV12-1 is recorded as a pseudogene. This CDR3 comprises 14 residues. The CDR3 nucleotides read TGTGCCAGCAGCCTAGGCAGGGGGAGAGGTGGCTACACCTTC. It is translated as CASSLGRGRGGYTF.

This clone occurred once. The V gene is TRBV20-1, the J gene TRBJ1-2; D call uncertain. The V end lost 5 bases, the J end lost 8 bases, and 12 bases lay between the germline ends. Germline-derived CDR1 and CDR2 are DFQATT and SNEGSKA (reference sequence). The CDR3 totals 11 residues. The CDR3 reads CSAPRVGGYTF. In nucleotides, the CDR3 is TGCAGTGCTCCGCGGGTGGGCGGCTACACCTTC.

This clone occurred once. The gene calls are TRBV5-6 and TRBJ2-7; 8 bases are shared with TRBD2. This CDR3 comprises 14 residues. Germline V gene data show CDR1 as SGHDT and CDR2 as YYEEEE. J was trimmed by 5 bases and V by 4 bases; bases with no gene match: 8. For the CDR3, the DNA is TGTGCCAGCAGCGGGCGCGGGGGGATAAACGAGCAGTACTTC. This sequence encodes CASSGRGGINEQYF.

The V call is TRBV2, the J call TRBJ2-1; TRBD2 matches at 9 bases. The CDR3 sequence is 15 residues long. CDR1 is SNHLY, CDR2 FYNNEI, per germline. J lost 2 bases, V lost 5 bases, and 4 bases had no gene match. The CDR3 loop reads CASSTLAGPYNEQFF. The CDR3 DNA sequence: TGTGCCAGCAGTACCCTAGCGGGACCCTACAATGAGCAGTTCTTC.

V is TRBV7-6 and J is TRBJ2-5; D is unclear. The CDR3 contains 11 residues. The ends were cut back, 4 bases at V and 4 bases at J, with 4 bases in the middle. Germline V gives CDR1 SGHVS, CDR2 FNYEAQ. For the CDR3, the DNA is TGTGCCAGCAGCTCGAGAGAGACCCAGTACTTC. This codes for CASSSRETQYF.

V gene TRBV9 combines with J gene TRBJ2-7, with a weak D call TRBD1 (6 bases). Trimming shortened V by 3 bases and J by 3 bases, and 10 bases separated the two germline ends. CDR3 length: 13 amino acids. Germline CDR1 and CDR2: SGDLS and YYNGEE. The CDR3: CASSAGHGYEQYF. CDR3 nucleotides: TGTGCCAGCAGCGCGGGACACGGCTACGAGCAGTACTTC.

This clone came up once. J is TRBJ2-1 and V is TRBV19; 12 nucleotides agree with TRBD2. The CDR3 spans 15 residues. Germline V gene data show CDR1 as LNHDA and CDR2 as SQIVND (reference sequence). The V and J ends lost 6 bases and 6 bases, in that order; junction bases with no gene match: 6. The CDR3 DNA follows: TGTGCCAGTAGCCCTAGCGGGGGGGCCTCCAATGAGCAGTTCTTC. Encoded protein: CASSPSGGASNEQFF.

The chain combines TRBV7-3 with TRBJ2-1, with D possibly matching TRBD1 (7 bases). CDR3 length equals 13 residues. Germline V gene data show CDR1 as SGHTA and CDR2 as FQGTGA. Trimming took off 4 bases at V and 9 bases at J, with 13 bases between the two ends. Here the CDR3 reads CASSSSGGGEQFF. Written as DNA, the CDR3 is TGTGCCAGCAGCTCCTCAGGGGGAGGTGAGCAGTTCTTC.

V usage is TRBV30 and J usage is TRBJ1-3, with TRBD1 matching over 7 bases. CDR1 is GTSNPN and CDR2 is SVGIG in the germline V gene (reference sequence). V lost 3 bases and J lost 0; bases outside the gene matches: 8. The CDR3 is 16 residues long. The CDR3 region is CAWRELTGSSGNTIYF. CDR3 sequence (DNA): TGTGCCTGGAGGGAACTGACAGGGAGCTCTGGAAACACCATATATTTT.

The chain employs TRBV6-1 and TRBJ1-6; 7 nucleotides align to TRBD1. This CDR3 region has 14 residues. V was pared by 7 bases and J by 8 bases, with 8 bases of the junction left unmatched. In germline, CDR1 is MNHNS, CDR2 SASEGT. CDR3 nucleotides: TGTGCCAGCATAAAGAGGGGGCGGGATTCACCCCTCCACTTT. Its translation is CASIKRGRDSPLHF.

The table lists this clone with a count of one. This rearrangement joins TRBV15 to TRBJ2-1; 12 nucleotides align to TRBD2. Germline CDR1 is LNHNV and CDR2 is YYDKDF (reference sequence). The CDR3 contains 20 residues. Germline trimming cut 1 base from V and 6 bases from J; bases unmatched to any gene: 16. The CDR3 protein is CATSRGLQASGRAPSNEQFF. The CDR3 DNA sequence: TGTGCCACCAGCAGAGGCCTTCAGGCTAGCGGGAGGGCCCCCAGCAATGAGCAGTTCTTC.